Below, one TCR beta chain is given with its context. Antigen specificity is unknown. Germline CDR1 SEHNR, CDR2 FQNEAQ (reference sequence). V was clipped by 3 bases and J by 0 bases, with 9 bases between them. This CDR3 region has 14 residues. This sample was included in a study of post-analysis software for immune sequencing data. About the research overall: Relapsing-remitting, secondary progressive and progressive-relapsing multiple sclerosis were all included among the disease courses.

TCR beta cDNA libraries had unique molecular identifiers. The authors obtained roughly 0.5 million cDNA molecules from about 0.94 to 9.7 million T cells. TCRdb reprocessed the PCR reads via MiXCR and lists one record per CDR3 protein. Of some 800,000 distinct CDR3 sequences in the sample, about 45% were seen once. Overall study results and limits: By F measure, strong co-clustering occurred among samples prepared in the same batch. The five TRBV segments detected at higher frequency in patients than in controls included TRBV5-6, TRBV5-1 and TRBV20-1. Multiple sclerosis was associated with a significant reduction in normalized Chao1 diversity relative to controls.

The sample taken for sequencing was blood. The chain is built from TRBV7-9 and TRBJ2-7; D is unclear. The clonotype was recovered from a girl between 10 and 17 years old with multiple sclerosis. For the CDR3, the DNA is TGTGCCAGCAGCTTCCTCACGAGCTCCTACGAGCAGTACTTC. As protein: CASSFLTSSYEQYF.